Listed here are 19 T cell receptor beta chains from one sample, sequenced in a study of blood T cell repertoires in COVID-19. Here immunoSEQ multiplex PCR was the method, and the copy in TCRdb shows in-frame clones only, minus some. The table records 40,000 to 60,000 clones, 85% to 90% of them present only once. Sequenced input: peripheral blood. All receptors come from a woman in her sixties with acute or convalescent COVID-19.

The count of this clone is one. The chain combines TRBV20-1 with TRBJ2-1; 11 bases match TRBD2. CDR1 DFQATT and CDR2 SNEGSKA come from the germline V gene (reference sequence). V lost 3 bases and J lost 5; bases outside the gene matches: 6. The CDR3 is made up of 15 amino acids. DNA of the CDR3: TGCAGTGCTAGTACGACTAGCGGGACCGACAATGAGCAGTTCTTC. As protein: CSASTTSGTDNEQFF.

In this sample, this clone turned up once. The CDR3, as DNA: TGTGCCAGCAGCTGGCAGGAACAGGGACAAGCTTTCTTT. This sequence encodes CASSWQEQGQAFF. V and J are TRBV5-5 and TRBJ1-1, with D possibly TRBD1 on 6 matching bases. Per the germline V gene, CDR1 is SGHKS and CDR2 is YYEKEE (reference sequence). CDR3 length: 13 residues. V gave up 3 bases and J gave up 9 bases, with 15 bases separating them.

The chain employs TRBV6-5 and TRBJ2-7; 10 bases align to TRBD1. V lost 2 bases, J lost 0 bases, and 1 base stayed unmatched. Looked up from germline, CDR1 is MNHEY and CDR2 is SVGAGI. The CDR3 consists of 15 residues. CDR3 sequence (DNA): TGTGCCAGCAGTTACCGGACAGGGGGCTCCTACGAGCAGTACTTC. It encodes CASSYRTGGSYEQYF.

This chain joins TRBV19 and TRBJ2-7, with D perhaps TRBD2 (5 bases). Germline lookup yields CDR1 LNHDA and CDR2 SQIVND (reference sequence). Trimming stripped 5 bases from V and 7 bases from J, with 24 bases between. The CDR3 covers 16 residues. The CDR3 region is CASSPPGRWGVEEQYF. The CDR3 nucleotides read TGTGCCAGTAGTCCCCCCGGAAGGTGGGGAGTGGAGGAGCAGTACTTC.

The rearrangement joins TRBV6-5 to TRBJ1-4; D is uncertain. This CDR3 has 14 amino acids. The ends were cut back, 7 bases at V and 4 bases at J, with 13 bases in the middle. Looked up from germline, CDR1 is MNHEY and CDR2 is SVGAGI. CDR3: CASIVSLGNEKLFF. The CDR3 coding sequence is TGTGCCAGCATTGTGTCGCTCGGTAATGAAAAACTGTTTTTT.

The chain combines TRBV4-1 with TRBJ1-5; D possibly corresponds to TRBD1 (5 bases). Deletions cut 4 bases from V and 5 bases from J, with 21 bases between. Germline values: CDR1 MGHRA, CDR2 YSYEKL. The CDR3 runs 17 residues. The CDR3 region has the DNA TGCGCCAGCAGCCCAGCAGCCAGGGAAGTTAAAGATCAGCCCCAGCATTTT. This gives the protein CASSPAAREVKDQPQHF.

The chain couples TRBV5-4 to TRBJ2-2; D perhaps matches TRBD2 (6 bases). The V gene's germline CDR1 is SGHNT and CDR2 YYREEE (reference sequence). CDR3 size: 13 residues. V was trimmed by 4 bases and J by 8 bases, leaving 12 bases between them. DNA for the CDR3: TGTGCCAGCAGCCCGGAGGGCCCTGGGGAGCTGTTTTTT. It yields the protein CASSPEGPGELFF.

The chain joins TRBV18 to TRBJ2-5, with 9 bases aligning to TRBD2. CDR1 is KGHSH and CDR2 is LQKENI in the germline V gene. The CDR3 sequence is 17 residues long. Germline trimming cut 6 bases from V and 5 bases from J; bases unmatched to any gene: 16. The CDR3 sequence: CASSPTSGYSERETQYF. CDR3 nucleotides: TGTGCCAGCTCCCCTACTAGCGGGTACTCTGAAAGGGAGACCCAGTACTTC. Drawing the rest from reference TRBV18 and TRBJ2-5, the complete variable domain is NAGVMQNPRHLVRRRGQEARLRCSPMKGHSHVYWYRQLPEEGLKFMVYLQKENIIDESGMPKERFSAEFPKEGPSILRIQQVVRGDSAAYFCASSPTSGYSERETQYFGPGTRLLVL.

This clone was detected once. This chain joins TRBV30 and TRBJ2-5, with D unclear. Germline assignment: CDR1 GTSNPN and CDR2 SVGIG (reference sequence). The CDR3 runs 11 residues. V dropped 0 bases and J dropped 7 bases, with 6 bases sitting between them. The CDR3 loop reads CAWSVARTQYF. Written as DNA, the CDR3 is TGTGCCTGGAGTGTAGCGAGGACCCAGTACTTC. Together with reference TRBV30 and TRBJ2-5, the CDR3 gives the full variable domain: SQTIHQWPATLVQPVGSPLSLECTVEGTSNPNLYWYRQAAGRGLQLLFYSVGIGQISSEVPQNLSASRPQDRQFILSSKKLLLSDSGFYLCAWSVARTQYFGPGTRLLVL.

The V call is TRBV15, the J call TRBJ1-4; 7 bases are shared with TRBD1. Germline assignment: CDR1 LNHNV and CDR2 YYDKDF (reference sequence). The trim removed 2 bases at V and 7 bases at J, leaving 7 bases unmatched. The CDR3 contains 15 residues. CDR3 DNA sequence: TGTGCCACCAGCAGATCGCGTCAGGGGGTTGAAAAACTGTTTTTT. It is translated as CATSRSRQGVEKLFF.

The CDR3 loop reads CASSQDLPGGPTYNEQFF. CDR3 DNA sequence: TGTGCCAGCAGCCAAGATCTCCCGGGAGGGCCGACCTACAATGAGCAGTTCTTC. This chain joins TRBV4-2 and TRBJ2-1; TRBD2 matches 8 bases. Trimming at V came to 0 bases and at J to 2 bases, leaving 9 bases not matched to a gene. The CDR3 loop spans 18 amino acids. From germline, CDR1 is LGHNA and CDR2 YNFKEQ.

CDR3 loop: CASSLRGGELFF. The CDR3 DNA sequence: TGTGCCAGCAGTCTCCGGGGGGGGGAGCTGTTTTTT. V usage is TRBV6-5 and J usage is TRBJ2-2, with D tentatively TRBD2 (6 bases). This CDR3 contains 12 residues. Germline values: CDR1 MNHEY, CDR2 SVGAGI. The V end lost 5 bases, the J end lost 8 bases, and 9 bases lay between the germline ends.

This rearrangement joins TRBV5-6 to TRBJ2-1; 10 bases line up with TRBD2. This CDR3 contains 17 residues. Germline values: CDR1 SGHDT, CDR2 YYEEEE. The trim removed 4 bases at V and 7 bases at J, leaving 14 bases unmatched. For the CDR3, the DNA is TGTGCCAGCAGCCTGTTTATCAGCGGGAGGGTTTCGAATGAGCAGTTCTTC. Encoded protein: CASSLFISGRVSNEQFF.

A remark on this clone: A much larger clone lies one base from this, so it may be a read error. At the DNA level, this CDR3 is encoded by other sequences in the same sample as well. This chain connects TRBV11-2 to TRBJ1-1; 7 nucleotides line up with TRBD1. CDR3 length equals 13 residues. The germline CDR1 and CDR2 sequences are SGHAT and FQNNGV. The CDR3 DNA follows: TGTGCCAGCAGCCTAGACAGGGACACTGAAGCTTTCTTT. Its protein product is CASSLDRDTEAFF. The variable domain in full, with the rest retrieved from reference TRBV11-2 and TRBJ1-1, is EAGVAQSPRYKIIEKRQSVAFWCNPISGHATLYWYQQILGQGPKLLIQFQNNGVVDDSQLPKDRFSAERLKGVDSTLKIQPAKLEDSAVYLCASSLDRDTEAFFGQGTRLTVV.

The J gene is TRBJ2-1, the V gene TRBV9, with 11 bases matching TRBD2. V was clipped by 3 bases and J by 9 bases; unmatched bases: 8. This CDR3 comprises 15 residues. CDR1 and CDR2 (germline): SGDLS, YYNGEE. CDR3: CASSDSGRAGGEQFF. In DNA, the CDR3 is TGTGCCAGCAGCGATAGCGGGAGGGCCGGGGGTGAGCAGTTCTTC.

The genes are TRBV14 and TRBJ2-1; D is perhaps TRBD2 (6 bases). Germline V CDR1 and CDR2: SGHDN, FVKESK. V lost 4 bases and J 0 bases, leaving 10 bases between the germline ends. The CDR3 covers 15 residues. Here the CDR3 reads CASSRRGTSYNEQFF. CDR3 bases: TGTGCCAGCAGCCGGAGGGGTACCTCCTACAATGAGCAGTTCTTC.

This chain links TRBV9 with TRBJ2-1, with D hard to call. The CDR3 is made up of 19 amino acids. The ends were cut back, 2 bases at V and 0 bases at J, with 21 bases in the middle. Germline CDR1 is SGDLS and CDR2 is YYNGEE. Written as DNA, the CDR3 is TGTGCCAGCAGCGTTGGTCCCTTTATGGGCCTGAGCTCCTACAATGAGCAGTTCTTC. Protein: CASSVGPFMGLSSYNEQFF.

The chain employs TRBV4-2 and TRBJ2-2; 12 bases are a match to TRBD2. The ends lost 4 bases at V and 4 bases at J; junction bases unmatched: 1. The length of the CDR3 is 15 residues. Germline V CDR1 and CDR2: LGHNA, YNFKEQ. The CDR3 nucleotides are TGTGCCAGCAGCCTGGGACTAGCGGGCACCGGGGAGCTGTTTTTT. This encodes CASSLGLAGTGELFF.

The chain couples TRBV5-1 to TRBJ2-1; TRBD1 matches at 7 bases. CDR3 length equals 17 residues. V shed 5 bases, J shed 2 bases, and the junction held 13 bases outside the gene matches. Looked up from germline, CDR1 is SGHRS and CDR2 is YFSETQ. This CDR3 is CASSIAPTGRPYNEQFF. In nucleotides, the CDR3 is TGCGCCAGCAGTATAGCCCCGACAGGGCGGCCCTACAATGAGCAGTTCTTC.